Below, 4 T cell receptor beta chains from the same sample are listed, as sequenced in a study of blood T cells in healthy people across ages (dated by TCRdb to between 2015 and 2017). Libraries were made using 5' RACE. Sequencing took place on an Illumina HiSeq 2500. A second about 7 to 11 cycle PCR used a sample-barcoded 5' primer and a J-beta primer mix. TCRdb redid the processing of the public reads, applying fastp at Q25 and MiXCR, and retained in-frame beta chains. For every CDR3 protein sequence, its rows merge into one entry that carries the most common genes and DNA. The sample table contains approximately 780,000 distinct CDR3 sequences; only one count was recorded for 25% to 30% of them. The leading ten clones occupy around 2.9% of the sample. The same sample was also used in a study of T cells of mothers and their children.

Sequencing was performed on blood. The receptor set was obtained from a boy under 18 in good health.

The gene calls are TRBV29-1 and TRBJ2-7; 7 bases agree with TRBD1. The CDR3 runs to 14 residues. Germline-derived CDR1 and CDR2 are SQVTM and ANQGSEA. V shed 7 bases, J shed 0 bases, and the junction held 9 bases outside the gene matches. This CDR3 reads CSASDRAFSYEQYF. As DNA, the CDR3 is TGCAGCGCCTCCGACAGGGCTTTCTCCTACGAGCAGTACTTC.

The chain links TRBV3-1 to TRBJ2-5; 14 bases are a match to TRBD2. The length of the CDR3 is 16 residues. J was trimmed by 2 bases and V by 4 bases; bases with no gene match: 3. CDR1 is LGHDT and CDR2 is YNNKEL in the germline V gene (reference sequence). The CDR3 region has the DNA TGTGCCAGCAGCCGGGGACTAGCGGGGGAACAAGAGACCCAGTACTTC. Protein product: CASSRGLAGEQETQYF.

This clonotype was seen repeatedly, ten times or more. This sequence joins TRBV18 and TRBJ2-3; 7 bases fit TRBD1. From germline, CDR1 is KGHSH and CDR2 LQKENI. The CDR3 sequence is 14 residues long. With 4 bases clipped from V and 1 base from J, the junction kept 2 bases outside the gene matches. CDR3 nucleotides: TGTGCCAGCTCACTCACAGGGGGCACAGATACGCAGTATTTT. Translating it yields CASSLTGGTDTQYF.

The chain has TRBV10-3 and TRBJ2-1; 8 nucleotides line up with TRBD2. The V gene end was trimmed by 4 bases and the J gene end by 5 bases; junction bases not matched to a gene: 10. This CDR3 has 16 amino acids. The V gene's germline CDR1 is ENHRY and CDR2 SYGVKD. The CDR3 sequence is CAISVTIAGPNNEQFF. CDR3 in DNA: TGTGCCATCAGTGTCACTATAGCGGGACCCAACAATGAGCAGTTCTTC.